Included here is one T cell receptor beta chain sequence, with context. The data were taken from a study of OX40 agonist ivuxolimab in advanced cancers. The wider study: Patients were dosed intravenously with ivuxolimab at 0.01 to 10 mg/kg every 2 weeks.

The repertoire was sequenced with immunoSEQ multiplex PCR; TCRdb's copy has only in-frame clones and lacks some. The sample records 35,000 to 45,000 clones, roughly four fifths being singletons. Autoimmune disease history or systemic immunosuppression meant exclusion. The CDR3 is 14 residues long. CDR1 SGHDT and CDR2 YYEEEE come from the germline V gene. Trimming pared 2 bases from V and 0 bases from J, leaving 6 bases between. The source is an adult with an advanced solid tumor such as melanoma, head and neck, liver or kidney cancer. The sample in question was CD4+ or CD8+ T cells sorted from blood, obtained in a trial of the OX40 agonist ivuxolimab. The chain combines TRBV5-6 with TRBJ1-3; D is uncertain. CDR3 region: CASSLRASGNTIYF. Here the CDR3 DNA reads TGTGCCAGCAGCTTAAGGGCCTCTGGAAACACCATATATTTT. Full variable domain (remainder filled in from reference TRBV5-6 and TRBJ1-3): DAGVTQSPTHLIKTRGQQVTLRCSPKSGHDTVSWYQQALGQGPQFIFQYYEEEERQRGNFPDRFSGHQFPNYSSELNVNALLLGDSALYLCASSLRASGNTIYFGEGSWLTVV.